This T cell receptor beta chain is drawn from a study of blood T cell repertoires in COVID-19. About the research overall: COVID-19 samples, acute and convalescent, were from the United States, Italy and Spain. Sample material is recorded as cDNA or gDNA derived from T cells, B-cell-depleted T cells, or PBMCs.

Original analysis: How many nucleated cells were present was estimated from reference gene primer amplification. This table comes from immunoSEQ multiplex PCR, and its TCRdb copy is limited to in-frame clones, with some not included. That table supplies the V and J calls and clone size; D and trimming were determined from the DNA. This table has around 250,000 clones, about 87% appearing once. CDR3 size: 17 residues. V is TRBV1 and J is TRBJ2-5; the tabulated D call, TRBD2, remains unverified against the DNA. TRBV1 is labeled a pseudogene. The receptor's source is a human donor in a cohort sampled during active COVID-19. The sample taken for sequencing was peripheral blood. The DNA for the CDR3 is TGCACCAGCAGCCAAGGTATCGCAGCGGGAGGGGGAGAGACCCAGTACTTC. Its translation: CTSSQGIAAGGGETQYF.